Following are 9 T cell receptor beta chains from one sample sequenced in a study of neoadjuvant anti-PD-1 for oral cavity cancer. The assay was immunoSEQ multiplex PCR, and TCRdb's table has in-frame clones only and misses some. The sample gives 13,000 to 15,000 clones, 70% to 80% of which show up once; 3% to 3.5% is in the top ten. Sample: PBMCs, taken before nivolumab (anti-PD-1) treatment. Receptor source: a person aged 35 to 85 with oral cavity squamous cell carcinoma.

The V gene is TRBV7-2, the J gene TRBJ2-1; the match to TRBD2 covers 8 bases. This CDR3 contains 15 residues. The germline V gene has CDR1 SGHTA and CDR2 FQGNSA. The junction had 9 bases not matched to a gene; V was cut back by 4 bases and J by 7 bases. CDR3 amino acids: CASSYLRLAWNEQFF. The DNA for the CDR3 is TGTGCCAGCAGCTACCTCCGACTAGCGTGGAATGAGCAGTTCTTC.

This clone turned up a few times. This sequence joins TRBV7-6 and TRBJ1-1, with a weak D call TRBD1 (5 bases). The CDR3 runs 15 residues. V was shortened by 5 bases and J by 1 base, with 14 bases between the two germline ends. Germline CDR1 reads SGHVS; CDR2 reads FNYEAQ. The CDR3 bases are TGTGCCAGCAGCCCCGGGGCTATGCGGAACACTGAAGCTTTCTTT. It is translated as CASSPGAMRNTEAFF.

This clone was seen only a few times. V gene TRBV7-3 combines with J gene TRBJ1-1; 8 bases align to TRBD1. V shed 5 bases and J 6 bases; nucleotides not matched to a gene: 8. In germline, CDR1 is SGHTA, CDR2 FQGTGA. CDR3 length: 14 amino acids. The CDR3 DNA sequence: TGTGCCAGCAGCGTGGGGGGACAGGCTGCTGAAGCTTTCTTT. Protein sequence: CASSVGGQAAEAFF.

The chain is built from TRBV9 and TRBJ2-1; TRBD1 matches at 11 bases. The CDR3 totals 13 residues. The trim removed 3 bases at V and 12 bases at J, leaving 5 bases unmatched. Germline loops: CDR1 SGDLS, CDR2 YYNGEE. The CDR3 loop is CASSAGTGGGQFF. The DNA for the CDR3 is TGTGCCAGCAGCGCCGGGACAGGGGGTGGGCAGTTCTTC.

This chain uses TRBV25-1 with TRBJ2-2; 8 bases are shared with TRBD1. The germline V gene encodes CDR1 MGHDK and CDR2 SYGVNS. The CDR3 consists of 16 residues. V lost 4 bases and J lost 4; bases outside the gene matches: 8. CDR3 loop: CASSGPGTGVTGELFF. CDR3 in DNA: TGTGCCAGCAGTGGCCCAGGGACAGGAGTCACCGGGGAGCTGTTTTTT.

This clone showed up just a few times. V gene TRBV5-5 combines with J gene TRBJ1-1, with a tentative D call TRBD1 (6 bases). V was shortened by 4 bases and J by 3 bases, with 10 bases between the two germline ends. This CDR3 has 13 residues. The germline V gene encodes CDR1 SGHKS and CDR2 YYEKEE (reference sequence). The CDR3: CASSEQGDTEAFF. DNA of the CDR3: TGTGCCAGCAGCGAACAGGGAGACACTGAAGCTTTCTTT.

This chain's CDR3 is CASSSGTGGALGYGYTF. CDR3 nucleotide sequence: TGTGCCAGCAGCTCCGGGACAGGGGGAGCTTTGGGCTATGGCTACACCTTC. The gene calls are TRBV13 and TRBJ1-2, with TRBD1 identical over 11 bases. The germline CDR1 and CDR2 sequences are PRHDT and FYEKMQ (reference sequence). V dropped 4 bases and J dropped 4; count of bases not matched to a gene: 11. There are 17 residues in the CDR3.

The chain recombines TRBV10-3 with TRBJ2-5; 8 bases are a match to TRBD1. This CDR3 is 14 amino acids long. Germline V lookup: CDR1 ENHRY, CDR2 SYGVKD. V shed 5 bases, J shed 3 bases, and the junction held 5 bases outside the gene matches. CDR3 DNA sequence: TGTGCCATCAGTTCGACGGACAGGGAAGAGACCCAGTACTTC. Translated: CAISSTDREETQYF.

This rearrangement joins TRBV5-1 to TRBJ1-2; D remains ambiguous. This CDR3 region has 15 residues. V was pared by 2 bases and J by 3 bases, with 14 bases between. CDR1 is SGHRS, CDR2 YFSETQ, per germline. The CDR3 sequence is CASSLVAVGDYGYTF. In nucleotides, the CDR3 is TGCGCCAGCAGCTTAGTGGCCGTCGGGGACTATGGCTACACCTTC.